This T cell receptor (beta chain) is from a study of blood T cell repertoires in COVID-19. Study summary: COVID-19 samples collected from the United States, Italy and Spain covered acute and convalescent phases. T cells, B-cell-depleted T cells, or PBMCs supplied cDNA or gDNA.

This CDR3 contains 19 residues. The germline V gene has CDR1 DFQATT and CDR2 SNEGSKA (reference sequence). With V trimmed by 3 bases and J by 0 bases, 14 bases remained unmatched. Original analysis: Counts of nucleated cells, estimated from reference gene primer amplification, were obtained. The table came from immunoSEQ multiplex PCR; TCRdb's copy has only in-frame clones and leaves some out. V, J and clone size were drawn from that table, and D and trimming were deduced from the DNA. The sample lists tens of thousands of clones; around four fifths were seen once. The rearrangement uses TRBV20-1 and TRBJ2-1, with 10 positions matching TRBD2. The sequencing input was peripheral blood. This clonotype was obtained from a human donor in a cohort sampled during active COVID-19. DNA of the CDR3: TGCAGTGCTAGTCCCGTTAGCGGGGGGCCCTTGAGCTCCTACAATGAGCAGTTCTTC. Protein sequence: CSASPVSGGPLSSYNEQFF.